Here is one TCR beta chain with its context. The antigen is not known. It was the approximately 130-subject validation cohort, separate from the 666-subject first cohort, to which the donors belonged. Germline CDR1 and CDR2: SGHNT and YYREEE (reference sequence). This CDR3 has 15 amino acids. Trimming left V 4 bases short and J 0 bases short, with 10 bases between. The data are from a study of cytomegalovirus exposure and HLA in healthy donors. Study observations and caveats: Most TCR sequences were uncommon, yet certain public TCRs appeared in many donors. A few chains linked to CMV were shown in vitro to be specific for CMV antigens. It was reported that the classifier diagnosed cytomegalovirus status with high specificity and sensitivity in both the original and validation cohorts.

Clones were sequenced by immunoSEQ multiplex PCR, and TCRdb holds only the in-frame ones, with some missing. The repertoire holds about 98,000 clones, roughly 87% seen once, with around 3.9% in the top ten. This TCR derives from a woman aged 25 to 45 in good health and CMV-seronegative. The chain is built from TRBV5-4 and TRBJ1-4, with D unresolved. Sequencing input: PBMCs. The chain's CDR3 is CASSPGGATNEKLFF. For the CDR3, the DNA is TGTGCCAGCAGCCCGGGCGGGGCAACTAATGAAAAACTGTTTTTT.